The 2 T cell receptor beta chains below were found in one sample sequenced in a study of T cells after yellow fever vaccination (dated 2019 in TCRdb). The method behind the library was 5' RACE. Data came from an Illumina HiSeq 2500. Through fastp at Q25 and MiXCR, TCRdb rebuilt clones from the public reads, retaining in-frame beta chains. A single entry per CDR3 protein holds the most common genes and DNA from its merged rows. Across this sample there are approximately 510,000 distinct CDR3 sequences, with less than 25% seen only once. Clones ranked in the top ten supply about 15% of the sample. The treatment or condition label corresponds to: live attenuated yellow fever vaccine strain. The sample was PBMCs, taken around 3 weeks after the first yellow fever vaccination. The receptors originated from a young man who received the YFV17D yellow fever vaccine.

The rearrangement uses TRBV12-3 or TRBV12-4 and TRBJ1-1; 11 bases agree with TRBD1. V gave up 7 bases and J gave up 9 bases; unmatched junction bases: 10. The CDR3 consists of 14 residues. The CDR3 coding sequence is TGTGCCAGCACCACGGGACAGGGGGTTGTGAAAGCTTTCTTT. This encodes CASTTGQGVVKAFF.

This clonotype was seen more than once but under ten times. The rearrangement joins TRBV5-4 to TRBJ2-1; D gene ambiguous. The CDR3 totals 13 residues. The V gene lost 2 bases and the J gene lost 6 bases, with 9 bases spanning the gap. From germline, CDR1 is SGHNT and CDR2 YYREEE (reference sequence). CDR3 sequence (DNA): TGTGCCAGCAGCTTTTTTAGCACCAATGAGCAGTTCTTC. Protein product: CASSFFSTNEQFF.